The TCR beta chain described here comes from a study of blood T cell repertoires in COVID-19 (dated by TCRdb to the early 2020s). Some background on the complete study: Samples covering the acute and convalescent phases of COVID-19 were provided by collaborators in the United States, Italy and Spain. The material from the prospective study consisted of cDNA or gDNA derived from T cells, B-cell-depleted T cells, or PBMCs. Subjects who had been exposed to COVID-19, were actively infected with it, or had recovered from it provided the deeply sampled blood TCRbeta repertoires that made up the dataset. The repertoires were made available in a free public database intended to serve as a resource for research on the immune response to SARS-CoV-2. The samples were drawn from the first 160 participants of the ongoing ImmuneRACE study and from 1,200 or so subjects provided by 6 global collaborators. A de-identified subject ID, COVID-19 status, age in years and sex were almost always included in the sample metadata. Where available, HLA class I and class II types were obtained from metadata supplied by the sample provider rather than from assay-based typing.

A second Seattle source provided samples from volunteer blood donors who had recovered from COVID-19. Whole blood was collected in K2EDTA tubes by collaborating institutions according to the institutions' own protocols. Collaborator samples were shipped for TCRbeta analysis as frozen whole blood, isolated PBMCs, or DNA extracted from either sample type. General findings and caveats noted by the study authors: How much clinical and demographic metadata was included differed by source and by participant, and the metadata was provided uncurated.

On this clone: Its antigen remains undetermined. Per-base qualities were not stored, and no clone one base away is much larger.

Inclusive of the bounding cysteine and phenylalanine, the CDR3 is 17 residues long. Of all the DNA, just the CDR3 is kept, 51 bases in frame from base 1. CDR1 and CDR2 (MNHEY, SVGEGT) derive from the germline V gene. Trimming removed 4 bases from V and 3 bases from J; the gene matches leave 11 bases unexplained. TCRbeta CDR3 regions were amplified from genomic DNA by means of the immunoSEQ Assay, a bias-controlled multiplex PCR. Per the authors' processing: Nucleated cell counts per sample were estimated from amplification of reference gene primers within the assay. Sequence reads were collapsed and filtered to measure the absolute abundance of every unique TCRbeta CDR3 rearrangement. For each sample, productive Simpson clonality was calculated by taking the square root of Simpson's diversity index across productive rearrangements. The clones in this table, taken by TCRdb from immuneACCESS, are in-frame only. Not every clone is retained; where verified, under half of the shortfall comes from an unresolved V gene, and the cause of the rest is unknown. D and trimming were read from the DNA, whereas the V and J calls and clone size are those reported in that table. The table for this sample lists over 300,000 clones; roughly nine tenths of them were counted only once. Jointly, the top ten make up roughly 6.5% of the sample.

The TCR was taken from a man between 18 and 29 years old who had recovered from COVID-19. Input material: peripheral blood. The chain joins TRBV6-2 or TRBV6-3 to TRBJ1-1; 10 central nucleotides agree with TRBD1. The nucleotide sequence is TGTGCCAGCAGTTCGACAGGACAGGGGGTAGGAGACACTGAAGCTTTCTTT. Translated, it gives CASSSTGQGVGDTEAFF.